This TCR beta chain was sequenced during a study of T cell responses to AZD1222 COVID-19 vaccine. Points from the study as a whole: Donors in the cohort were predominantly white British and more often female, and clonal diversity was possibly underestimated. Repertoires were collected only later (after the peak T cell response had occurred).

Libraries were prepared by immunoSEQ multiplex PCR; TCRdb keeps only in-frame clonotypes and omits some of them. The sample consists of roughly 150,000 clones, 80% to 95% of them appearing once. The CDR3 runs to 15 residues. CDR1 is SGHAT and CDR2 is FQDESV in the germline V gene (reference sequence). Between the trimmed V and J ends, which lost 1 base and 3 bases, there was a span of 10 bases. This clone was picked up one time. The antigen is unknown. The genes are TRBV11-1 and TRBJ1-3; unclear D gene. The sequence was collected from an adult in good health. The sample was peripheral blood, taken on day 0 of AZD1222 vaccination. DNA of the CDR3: TGTGCCAGCAGCTTAGTGACCGGGATTGGAAACACCATATATTTT. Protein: CASSLVTGIGNTIYF.